Below are 3 T cell receptor beta chains sequenced from a single sample in a study of blood T cell repertoires in COVID-19. Sequencing was performed with immunoSEQ multiplex PCR; in TCRdb, only in-frame clones are kept and a portion is missing. Of 150,000 to 200,000 clones in the sample, approximately 80% were seen once. Sequenced input: peripheral blood. The receptors shown here come from a woman aged 40 to 50 with COVID-19, enrolled during active disease.

CDR3 loop: CASAVTAGGPYEQYF. The CDR3 coding sequence is TGTGCTAGTGCCGTAACAGCGGGGGGGCCTTACGAGCAGTACTTC. V is TRBV12-5 and J is TRBJ2-7, with 10 bases that match TRBD2. Per the germline V gene, CDR1 is LGHNT and CDR2 is FRNRAP. The CDR3 totals 15 residues. V shed 7 bases, J shed 4 bases, and the junction held 10 bases outside the gene matches.

This clone was counted once. The chain employs TRBV5-4 and TRBJ2-7, with a weak D call TRBD2 (6 bases). Germline CDR1 SGHNT, CDR2 YYREEE (reference sequence). The CDR3 spans 17 residues. V shed 3 bases and J shed 2 bases, with 21 bases lying between them. The CDR3 DNA sequence: TGTGCCAGCAGCTCAGACATTTCCGGGACTGGTCCCTACGAGCAGTACTTC. It translates to CASSSDISGTGPYEQYF.

In this sample, this clone turned up a few times. V is TRBV18 and J is TRBJ2-1, with D unclear. Trimming shortened V by 3 bases and J by 0 bases, and 12 bases separated the two germline ends. The V gene's germline CDR1 is KGHSH and CDR2 LQKENI. The CDR3 has 16 residues. CDR3 residues: CASSPGRSSSYNEQFF. CDR3 DNA: TGTGCCAGCTCACCGGGCAGGTCCAGCTCCTACAATGAGCAGTTCTTC. Looking up the rest from reference TRBV18 and TRBJ2-1 gives the full variable domain: NAGVMQNPRHLVRRRGQEARLRCSPMKGHSHVYWYRQLPEEGLKFMVYLQKENIIDESGMPKERFSAEFPKEGPSILRIQQVVRGDSAAYFCASSPGRSSSYNEQFFGPGTRLTVL.